One and the same sample provided the 18 T cell receptor beta chains below, sequenced in a study of cytomegalovirus exposure and HLA in healthy donors (dated by TCRdb to about 2017). Libraries were built with the immunoSEQ multiplex PCR assay. For the multiplex PCR, a mixture combining 60 forward primers for TCR Vbeta segments and 13 reverse primers for TCR Jbeta segments was used. The immuneACCESS repertoire file appears here via TCRdb, limited to in-frame rearrangements. These files lack a portion of the clones; in checked studies, under half of the deficit traces to unresolved V genes, and the cause of the others is not known. The sample's own table lists tens of thousands of clones. About 9.2% of the sample lies in the top ten. Sequenced sample: PBMCs. Receptors were obtained from a man between 35 and 55 years old in good health and CMV-seropositive.

This chain links TRBV7-8 with TRBJ2-7, with TRBD2 as a possible D gene (6 bases). The V gene lost 0 bases and the J gene lost 0 bases, with 15 bases spanning the gap. CDR3 length equals 17 residues. Germline V lookup: CDR1 SGHVS, CDR2 FQNEAQ. The CDR3 protein is CASSLARLATSSYEQYF. Here the CDR3 DNA reads TGTGCCAGCAGCTTAGCCCGCCTAGCGACCAGCTCCTACGAGCAGTACTTC.

The rearrangement joins TRBV9 to TRBJ2-7; D gene uncertain. CDR3 length equals 14 residues. Germline CDR1 is SGDLS and CDR2 is YYNGEE. V was pared by 0 bases and J by 6 bases, with 13 bases between. The CDR3 is CASSVGAGLSEQYF. Written as DNA, the CDR3 is TGTGCCAGCAGCGTAGGGGCAGGCCTCTCCGAGCAGTACTTC.

The CDR3 DNA reads TGTGCCAGCAGTTCAGGACAGAGTCCTGAAGCTTTCTTT. It specifies CASSSGQSPEAFF. The chain combines TRBV28 with TRBJ1-1, with TRBD1 as a possible D gene (6 bases). This CDR3 has 13 residues. The germline V gene encodes CDR1 MDHEN and CDR2 SYDVKM. Trimming cost V 4 bases and J 6 bases, with 12 bases left between them.

V is TRBV5-1 and J is TRBJ2-7; TRBD2 matches at 13 bases. V was pared by 4 bases and J by 1 base, with 8 bases of the junction left unmatched. From germline, CDR1 is SGHRS and CDR2 YFSETQ. This CDR3 comprises 17 residues. The CDR3 nucleotides are TGCGCCAGCAGCGGAGGGACTAGCGGGATATCGTCCTACGAGCAGTACTTC. The encoded protein is CASSGGTSGISSYEQYF.

This chain connects TRBV11-3 to TRBJ1-1; D possibly corresponds to TRBD1 (6 bases). Per germline, CDR1 SGHNT and CDR2 YENEEA. CDR3 length: 14 residues. The V gene lost 8 bases and the J gene lost 5 bases, with 18 bases spanning the gap. The CDR3 spells CASGSRGAGTEAFF. The CDR3 DNA reads TGTGCCAGCGGAAGCCGGGGGGCGGGTACTGAAGCTTTCTTT.

The chain combines TRBV11-2 with TRBJ1-2; D perhaps matches TRBD1 (6 bases). The CDR3 runs to 14 residues. Per germline, CDR1 SGHAT and CDR2 FQNNGV. Trimming cost V 2 bases and J 8 bases, with 15 bases left between them. The chain's CDR3 is CASSLTGTQLGYTF. Written as DNA, the CDR3 is TGTGCCAGCAGCTTAACAGGGACCCAACTCGGCTACACCTTC.

The genes are TRBV5-8 and TRBJ2-7; 7 nucleotides agree with TRBD2. Germline CDR1 and CDR2: SGHTS and YDEGEE. Unmatched junction bases numbered 12, after V lost 5 bases and J lost 7 bases. There are 14 residues in the CDR3. CDR3 DNA sequence: TGTGCCAGCAGGGCCGGGACTACCCGTCTTGAGCAGTACTTC. Translated: CASRAGTTRLEQYF.

V gene TRBV4-2 combines with J gene TRBJ2-7; 7 positions match TRBD2. V gave up 0 bases and J gave up 2 bases; unmatched junction bases: 4. The V gene's germline CDR1 is LGHNA and CDR2 YNFKEQ. The CDR3 spans 15 residues. The CDR3 DNA reads as TGTGCCAGCAGCCAAGATCCTCTAGCGGCCTACGAGCAGTACTTC. Translated, it gives CASSQDPLAAYEQYF.

The chain joins TRBV30 to TRBJ1-2, with D tentatively TRBD1 (5 bases). Trimming cost V 4 bases and J 4 bases, with 13 bases left between them. Per germline, CDR1 GTSNPN and CDR2 SVGIG (reference sequence). The CDR3 length is 13 residues. The CDR3 protein is CAWTVGGAYGYTF. The CDR3 DNA reads TGTGCCTGGACTGTTGGAGGGGCCTATGGCTACACCTTC.

On this clone: One end of the junction varies from germline; a read error may be responsible. The same CDR3 can be traced to other DNA sequences in this sample. The chain employs TRBV6-5 and TRBJ1-2; no firm D call. This CDR3 is 11 amino acids long. Germline values: CDR1 MNHEY, CDR2 SVGAGI. This CDR3 is CASSNFGGYTF. The CDR3 bases are TGCGCCAGCAGTAATTTCGGGGGCTACACCTTC.

This sequence joins TRBV7-3 and TRBJ2-2, with D uncertain. The length of the CDR3 is 13 residues. Trimming stripped 5 bases from V and 1 base from J, with 5 bases between. The germline CDR1 and CDR2 sequences are SGHTA and FQGTGA. CDR3 protein: CASSPKNTGELFF. The CDR3 nucleotides are TGTGCCAGCAGCCCCAAGAACACCGGGGAGCTGTTTTTT.

This chain uses TRBV11-2 with TRBJ2-1; 11 nucleotides line up with TRBD1. The germline CDR1 and CDR2 sequences are SGHAT and FQNNGV. This CDR3 spans 15 amino acids. Germline trimming cut 6 bases from V and 5 bases from J; bases unmatched to any gene: 6. CDR3 coding DNA: TGTGCCAGCAGACCGGGACAGGGGGTAAACAATGAGCAGTTCTTC. This encodes CASRPGQGVNNEQFF.

J is TRBJ1-1 and V is TRBV10-3; TRBD1 aligns across 11 bases. The V and J ends lost 10 bases and 1 base, in that order; junction bases with no gene match: 2. The CDR3 runs 13 residues. Germline CDR1 ENHRY, CDR2 SYGVKD. CDR3 loop: CATGTGGNTEAFF. Here the CDR3 DNA reads TGTGCCACAGGGACAGGGGGGAACACTGAAGCTTTCTTT.

This chain links TRBV4-1 with TRBJ2-3; no reliable D call. Trimming removed 1 base from V and 0 bases from J, with 8 bases in between. The length of the CDR3 is 15 residues. CDR1 is MGHRA and CDR2 is YSYEKL in the germline V gene. The CDR3 nucleotides read TGCGCCAGCAGCCAAGGGGCCGCGAGCACAGATACGCAGTATTTT. It is translated as CASSQGAASTDTQYF.

V gene TRBV6-1 combines with J gene TRBJ1-5, with 7 bases aligning to TRBD1. The ends lost 5 bases at V and 2 bases at J; junction bases unmatched: 6. Looked up from germline, CDR1 is MNHNS and CDR2 is SASEGT. CDR3 length equals 15 residues. The CDR3 coding sequence is TGTGCCAGCAGTATGACAGGGATCGGCAATCAGCCCCAGCATTTT. Translating it yields CASSMTGIGNQPQHF.

This chain connects TRBV2 to TRBJ1-3; 7 positions agree with TRBD1. V lost 8 bases and J lost 0; bases outside the gene matches: 7. The CDR3 is made up of 15 amino acids. In germline, CDR1 is SNHLY, CDR2 FYNNEI. The CDR3 sequence is CASYKGDSSGNTIYF. The CDR3 DNA sequence: TGTGCCAGCTACAAGGGGGACAGCTCTGGAAACACCATATATTTT.

The chain is built from TRBV5-6 and TRBJ1-1, with a weak D call TRBD1 (5 bases). Germline CDR1 reads SGHDT; CDR2 reads YYEEEE. The CDR3 spans 12 residues. The germline V and J ends were trimmed by 4 bases and 9 bases, with 13 bases remaining between them. The CDR3: CASSRPAGQAFF. The CDR3 coding sequence is TGTGCCAGCAGCCGTCCAGCAGGGCAAGCTTTCTTT.

The rearrangement uses TRBV18 and TRBJ1-3; D unresolved. Looked up from germline, CDR1 is KGHSH and CDR2 is LQKENI. The ends were cut back, 0 bases at V and 4 bases at J, with 7 bases in the middle. This CDR3 spans 14 amino acids. The chain's CDR3 is CASSPPGRGNTIYF. The CDR3 DNA reads as TGTGCCAGCTCACCACCAGGGAGGGGAAACACCATATATTTT.